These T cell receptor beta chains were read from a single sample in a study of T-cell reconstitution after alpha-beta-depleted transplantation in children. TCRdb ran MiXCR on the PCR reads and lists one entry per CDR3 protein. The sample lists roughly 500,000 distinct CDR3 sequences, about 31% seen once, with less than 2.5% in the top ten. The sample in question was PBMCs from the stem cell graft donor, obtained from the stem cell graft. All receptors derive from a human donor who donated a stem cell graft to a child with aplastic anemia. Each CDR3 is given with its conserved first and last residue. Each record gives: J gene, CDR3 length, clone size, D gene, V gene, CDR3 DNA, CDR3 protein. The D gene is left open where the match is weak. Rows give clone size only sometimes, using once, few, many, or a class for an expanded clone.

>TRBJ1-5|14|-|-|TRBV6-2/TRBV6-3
TGTGCCAGCAGTTACAGTTTGAGCAATCAGCCCCAGCATTTT
CASSYSLSNQPQHF
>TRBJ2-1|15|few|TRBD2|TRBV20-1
TGCAGTGCTGAGGGACTAGCGAGTAGATACAATGAGCAGTTCTTC
CSAEGLASRYNEQFF
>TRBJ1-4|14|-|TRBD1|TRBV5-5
TGTGCCAGCAGACGACAGGGTCAGAATGAAAAACTGTTTTTT
CASRRQGQNEKLFF
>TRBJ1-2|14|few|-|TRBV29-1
TGCAGCGTCGTCCGGGACACATTTAACTATGGCTACACCTTC
CSVVRDTFNYGYTF
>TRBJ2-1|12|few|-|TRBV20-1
TGCAGTGCTAGAGAGTCGGGGAATGAGCAGTTCTTC
CSARESGNEQFF
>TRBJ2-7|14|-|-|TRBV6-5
TGTGCCAGCAGTTACCAGTCCCACTCCTACGAGCAGTACTTC
CASSYQSHSYEQYF
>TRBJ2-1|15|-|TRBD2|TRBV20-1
TGCAGTGCTCAGAGAAGAGCGGGGGCGGTCCATGAGCAGTTCTTC
CSAQRRAGAVHEQFF
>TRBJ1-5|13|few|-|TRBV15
TGTGCCACCAGCAGAGATCTAGGTCAGCCCCAGCATTTT
CATSRDLGQPQHF
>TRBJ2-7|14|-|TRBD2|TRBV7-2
TGTGCCAGCAGCTTGTGGACTAGTTCTCTCGAGCAGTACTTC
CASSLWTSSLEQYF
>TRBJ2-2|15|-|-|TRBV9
TGTGCCAGCAGCCCGTCGGCGGCGGGTACCGGGGAGCTGTTTTTT
CASSPSAAGTGELFF
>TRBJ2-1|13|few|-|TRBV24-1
TGTGCCACCAGTGAGGATGTATACAATGAGCAGTTCTTC
CATSEDVYNEQFF
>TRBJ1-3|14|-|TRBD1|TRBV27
TGTGCCAGCAGTTTCAGGGGGCAAGGAAACACCATATATTTT
CASSFRGQGNTIYF
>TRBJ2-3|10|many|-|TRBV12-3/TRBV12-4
TGTGCCAGCAGTTTGGGTACGCAGTATTTT
CASSLGTQYF
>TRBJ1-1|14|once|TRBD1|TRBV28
TGTGCCAGCAGTCACAACAGGGGCGTCACTGAAGCTTTCTTT
CASSHNRGVTEAFF
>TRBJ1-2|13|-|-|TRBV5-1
TGCGCCAGCAGCTTGCCTACGGGCTATGGCTACACCTTC
CASSLPTGYGYTF
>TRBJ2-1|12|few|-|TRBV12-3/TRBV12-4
TGTGCCAGCAGGGGTCTCGCAGATGAGCAGTTCTTC
CASRGLADEQFF
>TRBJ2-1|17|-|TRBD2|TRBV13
TGTGCCAGCAGCTTACAATTCGGGACTAGCCCCGAGGCGGAGCAGTTCTTC
CASSLQFGTSPEAEQFF
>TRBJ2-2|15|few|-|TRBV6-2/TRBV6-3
TGTGCCAGCAGTTATTCTGCGGTAAACACCGGGGAGCTGTTTTTT
CASSYSAVNTGELFF
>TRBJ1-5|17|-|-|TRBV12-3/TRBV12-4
TGTGCCAGCAGTTTGGCGGCGGGGGGGACCCCCAATCAGCCCCAGCATTTT
CASSLAAGGTPNQPQHF
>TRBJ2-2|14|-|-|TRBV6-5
TGTGCCAGCAGGACGGACAGCGAGACCGGGGAGCTGTTTTTT
CASRTDSETGELFF
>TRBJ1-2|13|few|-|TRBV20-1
TGCAGTGCCCCATACTCAGGGGACTATGGCTACACCTTC
CSAPYSGDYGYTF
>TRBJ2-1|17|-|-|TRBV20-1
TGCTGTGCTAGAGCCCCCCGAGCGGTTAGCTCCTACAATGAGCAGTTCTTC
CCARAPRAVSSYNEQFF
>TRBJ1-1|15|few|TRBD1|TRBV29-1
TGCAGCGTTGAGGACAGGGGGATAGGGAACACTGAAGCTTTCTTT
CSVEDRGIGNTEAFF
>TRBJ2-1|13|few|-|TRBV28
TGTGCCAGCAGTTTATTTAAGGATAGTGAGCAGTTCTTC
CASSLFKDSEQFF
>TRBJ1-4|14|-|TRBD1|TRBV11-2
TGTGCCAGCAGCTCAAACAGGGGGCGTCAAAAACTGTTTTTT
CASSSNRGRQKLFF
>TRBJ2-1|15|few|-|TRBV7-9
TGTGCCAGCAGCCCTCTCCGCGGAGAAGACAATGAGCAGTTCTTC
CASSPLRGEDNEQFF
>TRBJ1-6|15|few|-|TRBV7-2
TGTGCCAGCAGCTTCTTAAACAGGGCGGATTCACCCCTCCACTTT
CASSFLNRADSPLHF
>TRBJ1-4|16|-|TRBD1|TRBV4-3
TGCGCCAGCAGCCAAGATCCCGGCAGGGGGGATGAAAAACTGTTTTTT
CASSQDPGRGDEKLFF
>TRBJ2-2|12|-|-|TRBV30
TGTGCCTGGAATCAATCTCCCGGGGAGCTGTTTTTT
CAWNQSPGELFF
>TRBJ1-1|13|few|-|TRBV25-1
TGTGCCAGCAGTGAATACGGCGGCACTGAAGCTTTCTTT
CASSEYGGTEAFF
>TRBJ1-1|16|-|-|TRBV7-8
TGTGCCAGCAGACAAGCTCCACGGCCGCTTAGCACTGAAGCTTTCTTT
CASRQAPRPLSTEAFF
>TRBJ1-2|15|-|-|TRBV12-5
TGTGCTAGTGGCACCGGTGGCAGGGAGAACTATGGCTACACCTTC
CASGTGGRENYGYTF
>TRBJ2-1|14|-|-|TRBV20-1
TGCAGTGCGCCCCCGGGACTTACCTACAATGAGCAGTTCTTC
CSAPPGLTYNEQFF
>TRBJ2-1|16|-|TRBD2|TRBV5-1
TGCGCCAGCAGCTGGGGATGGAGCGGGGGGGTGAGTGAGCAGTTCTTC
CASSWGWSGGVSEQFF
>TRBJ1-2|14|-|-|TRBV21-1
TGTGCCAGCAGCTTCCGACAGGCCAACTATGGCTATACCTTC
CASSFRQANYGYTF
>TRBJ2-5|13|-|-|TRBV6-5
TGTGCCAGCAGTTACACCAACTGGGAGACCCAGTACTTC
CASSYTNWETQYF
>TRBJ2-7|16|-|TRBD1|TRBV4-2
TGTGCCAGCAGCCATGCTTCGGGACAGATTACCTACGAGCAGTACTTC
CASSHASGQITYEQYF
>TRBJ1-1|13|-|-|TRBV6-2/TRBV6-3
TGTGCCAGCAGTTACGGGTCGTACACTGAAGCTTTCTTT
CASSYGSYTEAFF
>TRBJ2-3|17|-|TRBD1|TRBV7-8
TGTGCCAGCAGCCACCGACCCACGGACAGGAACACAGATACGCAGTATTTT
CASSHRPTDRNTDTQYF
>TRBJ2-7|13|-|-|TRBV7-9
TGTGCCAGCAGCCCGGGGGTTACGTACGAGCAGTACTTC
CASSPGVTYEQYF